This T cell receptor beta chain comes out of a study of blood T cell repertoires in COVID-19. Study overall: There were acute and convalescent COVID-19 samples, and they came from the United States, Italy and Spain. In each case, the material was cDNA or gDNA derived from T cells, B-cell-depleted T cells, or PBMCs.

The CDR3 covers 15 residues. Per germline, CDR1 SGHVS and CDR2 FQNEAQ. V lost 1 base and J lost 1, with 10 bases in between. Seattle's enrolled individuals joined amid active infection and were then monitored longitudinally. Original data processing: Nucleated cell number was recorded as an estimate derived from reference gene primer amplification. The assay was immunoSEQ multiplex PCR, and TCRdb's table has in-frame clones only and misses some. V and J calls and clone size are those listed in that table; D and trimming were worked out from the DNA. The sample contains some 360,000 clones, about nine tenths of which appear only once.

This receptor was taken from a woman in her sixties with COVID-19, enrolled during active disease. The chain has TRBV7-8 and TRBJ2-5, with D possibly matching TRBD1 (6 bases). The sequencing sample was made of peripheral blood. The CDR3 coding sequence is TGTGCCAGCAGCTTAGGCACAGGGCTCCAAGAGACCCAGTACTTC. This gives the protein CASSLGTGLQETQYF.